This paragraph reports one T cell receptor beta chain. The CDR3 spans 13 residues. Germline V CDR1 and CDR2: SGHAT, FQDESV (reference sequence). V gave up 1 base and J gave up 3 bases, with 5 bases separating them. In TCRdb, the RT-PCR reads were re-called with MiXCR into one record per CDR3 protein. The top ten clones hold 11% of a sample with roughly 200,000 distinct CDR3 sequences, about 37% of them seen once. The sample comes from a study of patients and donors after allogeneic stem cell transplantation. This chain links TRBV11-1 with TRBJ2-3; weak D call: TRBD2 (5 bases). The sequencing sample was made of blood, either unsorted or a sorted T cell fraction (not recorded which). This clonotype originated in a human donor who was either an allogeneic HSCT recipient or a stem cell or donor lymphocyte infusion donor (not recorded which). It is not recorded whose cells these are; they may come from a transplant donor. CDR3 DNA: TGTGCCAGCAGCTTAGGGGAGACAGATACGCAGTATTTT. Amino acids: CASSLGETDTQYF. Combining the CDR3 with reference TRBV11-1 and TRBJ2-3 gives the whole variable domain EAEVAQSPRYKITEKSQAVAFWCDPISGHATLYWYRQILGQGPELLVQFQDESVVDDSQLPKDRFSAERLKGVDSTLKIQPAELGDSAMYLCASSLGETDTQYFGPGTRLTVL.